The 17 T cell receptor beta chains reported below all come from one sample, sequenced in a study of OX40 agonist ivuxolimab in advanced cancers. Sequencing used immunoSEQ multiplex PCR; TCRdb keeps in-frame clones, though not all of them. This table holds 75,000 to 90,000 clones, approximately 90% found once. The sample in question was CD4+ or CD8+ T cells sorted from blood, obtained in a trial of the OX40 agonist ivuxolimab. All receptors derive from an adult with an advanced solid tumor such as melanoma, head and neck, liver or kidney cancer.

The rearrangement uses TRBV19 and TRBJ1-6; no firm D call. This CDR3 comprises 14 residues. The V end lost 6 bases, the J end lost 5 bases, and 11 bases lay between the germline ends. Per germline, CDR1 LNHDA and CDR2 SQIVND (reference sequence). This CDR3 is CASSLVRDNSPLHF. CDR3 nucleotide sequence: TGTGCCAGTAGCCTCGTGAGGGATAATTCACCCCTCCACTTT.

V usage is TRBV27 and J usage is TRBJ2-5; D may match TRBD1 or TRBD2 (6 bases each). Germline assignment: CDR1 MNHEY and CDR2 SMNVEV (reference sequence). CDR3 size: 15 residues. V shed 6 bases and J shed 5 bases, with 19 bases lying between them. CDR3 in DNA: TGTGCCAGCAGCCGGAGCTACGGGGGCAGGGAGACCCAGTACTTC. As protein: CASSRSYGGRETQYF.

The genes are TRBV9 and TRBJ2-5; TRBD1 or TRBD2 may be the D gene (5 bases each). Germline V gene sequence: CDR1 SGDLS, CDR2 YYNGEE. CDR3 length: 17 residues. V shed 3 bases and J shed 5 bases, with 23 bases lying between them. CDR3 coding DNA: TGTGCCAGCAGCGCAAAAAACTCCGGCTCCTGGGGGGAGACCCAGTACTTC. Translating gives CASSAKNSGSWGETQYF.

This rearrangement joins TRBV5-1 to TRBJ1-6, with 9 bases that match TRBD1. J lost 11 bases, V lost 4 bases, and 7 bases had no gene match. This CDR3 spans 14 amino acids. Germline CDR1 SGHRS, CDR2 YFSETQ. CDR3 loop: CASSRRDRDTPLHF. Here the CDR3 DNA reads TGCGCCAGCAGCCGCCGGGACAGGGATACACCCCTCCACTTT.

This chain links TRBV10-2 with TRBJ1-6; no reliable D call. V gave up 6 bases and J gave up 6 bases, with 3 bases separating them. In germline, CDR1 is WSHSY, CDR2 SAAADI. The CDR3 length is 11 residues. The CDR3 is CASRGNSPLHF. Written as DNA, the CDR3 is TGCGCCAGCAGGGGTAATTCACCCCTCCACTTT.

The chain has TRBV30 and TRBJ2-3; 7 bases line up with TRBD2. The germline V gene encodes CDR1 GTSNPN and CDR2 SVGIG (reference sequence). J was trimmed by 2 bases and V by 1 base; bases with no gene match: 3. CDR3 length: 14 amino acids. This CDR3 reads CAWSALADTDTQYF. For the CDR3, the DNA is TGTGCCTGGAGTGCCCTAGCGGACACAGATACGCAGTATTTT.

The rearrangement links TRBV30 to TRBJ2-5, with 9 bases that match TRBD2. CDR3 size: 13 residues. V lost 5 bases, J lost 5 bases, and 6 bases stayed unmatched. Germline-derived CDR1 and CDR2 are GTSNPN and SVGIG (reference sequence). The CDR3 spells CAWCRTSGETQYF. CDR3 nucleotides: TGTGCCTGGTGCCGTACTAGCGGGGAGACCCAGTACTTC.

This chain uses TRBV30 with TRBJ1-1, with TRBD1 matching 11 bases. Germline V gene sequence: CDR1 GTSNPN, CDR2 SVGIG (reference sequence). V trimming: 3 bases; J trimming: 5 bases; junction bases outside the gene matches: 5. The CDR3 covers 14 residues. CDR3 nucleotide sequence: TGTGCCTGGAGCGCCGGGACAGGGGGAACTGAAGCTTTCTTT. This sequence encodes CAWSAGTGGTEAFF.

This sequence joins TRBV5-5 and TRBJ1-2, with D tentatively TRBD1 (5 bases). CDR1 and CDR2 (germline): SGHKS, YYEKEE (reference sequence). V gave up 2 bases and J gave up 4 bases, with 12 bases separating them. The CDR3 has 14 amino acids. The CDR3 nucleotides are TGTGCCAGCAGCTTTCAAAGGGGTAGCTATGGCTACACCTTC. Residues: CASSFQRGSYGYTF.

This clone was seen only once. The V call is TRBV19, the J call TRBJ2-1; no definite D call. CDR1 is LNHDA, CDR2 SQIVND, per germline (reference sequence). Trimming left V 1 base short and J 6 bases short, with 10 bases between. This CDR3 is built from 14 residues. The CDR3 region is CASSIGPKGNEQFF. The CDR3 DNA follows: TGTGCCAGTAGTATAGGCCCAAAAGGCAATGAGCAGTTCTTC.

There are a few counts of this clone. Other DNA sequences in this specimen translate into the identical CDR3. Here the CDR3 DNA reads TGTGCCTGGAGCGCAGGGGTTAGCAATCAGCCCCAGCATTTT. Residues: CAWSAGVSNQPQHF. The chain has TRBV30 and TRBJ1-5, with D perhaps TRBD1 (6 bases). The CDR3 totals 14 residues. Germline lookup yields CDR1 GTSNPN and CDR2 SVGIG (reference sequence). Trimming stripped 3 bases from V and 0 bases from J, with 9 bases between.

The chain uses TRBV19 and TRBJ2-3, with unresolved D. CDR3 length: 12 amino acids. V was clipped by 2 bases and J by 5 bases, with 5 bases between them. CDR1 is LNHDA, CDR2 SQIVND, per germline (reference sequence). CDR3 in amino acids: CASSIQEDTQYF. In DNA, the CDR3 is TGTGCCAGTAGTATACAAGAAGATACGCAGTATTTT.

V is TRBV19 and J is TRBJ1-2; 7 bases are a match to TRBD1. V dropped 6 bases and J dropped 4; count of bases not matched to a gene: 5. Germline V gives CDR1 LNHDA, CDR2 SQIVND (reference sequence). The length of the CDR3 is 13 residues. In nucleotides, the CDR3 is TGTGCCAGTAGCCCGGGACAGCCCTATGGCTACACCTTC. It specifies CASSPGQPYGYTF.

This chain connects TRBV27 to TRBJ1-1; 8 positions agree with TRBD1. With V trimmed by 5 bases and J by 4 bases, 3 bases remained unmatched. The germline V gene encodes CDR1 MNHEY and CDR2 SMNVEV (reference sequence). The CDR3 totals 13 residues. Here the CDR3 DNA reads TGTGCCAGCAGTGCGGACAGGGCCACTGAAGCTTTCTTT. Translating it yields CASSADRATEAFF.

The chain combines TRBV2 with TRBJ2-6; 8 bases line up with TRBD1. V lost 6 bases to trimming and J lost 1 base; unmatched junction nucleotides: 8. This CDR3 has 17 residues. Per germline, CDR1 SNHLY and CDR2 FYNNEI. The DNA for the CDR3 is TGTGCCAGCAGCATAGGACAGGGTACATCTGGGGCCAACGTCCTGACTTTC. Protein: CASSIGQGTSGANVLTF.

The CDR3 nucleotides read TGTGCCAGCGCCGGGGGGGCCTCCGGGGCCAACGTCCTGACTTTC. This gives the protein CASAGGASGANVLTF. The chain has TRBV25-1 and TRBJ2-6, with 8 bases that match TRBD2. Germline CDR1 and CDR2: MGHDK and SYGVNS. After removal of 8 bases from V and 4 bases from J, the junction contained 7 bases not matched to a gene. The CDR3 runs to 15 residues. Full variable domain (rest looked up from reference TRBV25-1 and TRBJ2-6): EADIYQTPRYLVIGTGKKITLECSQTMGHDKMYWYQQDPGMELHLIHYSYGVNSTEKGDLSSESTVSRIRTEHFPLTLESARPSHTSQYLCASAGGASGANVLTFGAGSRLTVL.

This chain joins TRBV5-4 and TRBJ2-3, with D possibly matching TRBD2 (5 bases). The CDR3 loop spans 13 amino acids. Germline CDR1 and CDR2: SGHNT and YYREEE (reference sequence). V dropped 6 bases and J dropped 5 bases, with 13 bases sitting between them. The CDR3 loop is CASTWRFGDTQYF. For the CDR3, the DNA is TGTGCCAGCACCTGGAGGTTTGGAGATACGCAGTATTTT.